The following is a TCR beta chain sequence with its context. The authors ran a second PCR of roughly 6 to 12 cycles using a sample-barcoded 5' primer and a J-beta primer mix. TCRdb processed the 5' RACE reads anew with MiXCR; each CDR3 protein has one entry. The sample records 980,000 or so distinct CDR3 sequences, roughly 50% being singletons. The CDR3 has 13 amino acids. Germline values: CDR1 SGHTA, CDR2 FQGNSA. Trimming pared 6 bases from V and 4 bases from J, leaving 12 bases between. This record comes from a study of blood T cells in healthy people across ages. Specimen: blood. The receptor was derived from a man aged 25 to 40 in good health. The rearrangement uses TRBV7-2 and TRBJ1-1, with D possibly matching TRBD1 (6 bases). The CDR3 here is CASSSDSFTEAFF. CDR3 sequence (DNA): TGTGCCAGCAGTTCGGACAGCTTCACTGAAGCTTTCTTT.